This T cell receptor (beta chain) was recorded in a study of human CD8 memory T cell subsets. Each subset gave duplicate vials of approximately 140,000 sorted CD8+ T cells for RNA. The study's findings and limits: Only T cell receptor beta chains were sequenced in this study. For stem-like memory and precursor exhausted T cells, diversity was similarly high, which was not true of effector memory cells.

Germline V gene data show CDR1 as SNHLY and CDR2 as FYNNEI. The CDR3 has 14 amino acids. TCR beta was sequenced from UMI-tagged 5' RACE libraries. Original processing notes: Functional CDR3 beta clonotype counts ranged from roughly 2,900 to 20,000 in each TCR beta library. TCRdb reprocessed the 5' RACE reads and reports one entry per CDR3 protein, with no DNA. The V and J calls were determined by TCRdb, not by the authors. This sample's clone table lists some 11,000 distinct CDR3 sequences. Points on this clonotype: Its target is unknown.

The rearrangement uses TRBV2 and TRBJ2-1; TCRdb outputs TRBD2, but without DNA this stays unchecked. This clonotype originated in a human donor in good health. The sequencing sample was made of CD8+ T cells from PBMCs. The CDR3 region is CASSTGLAVHEQFF.